These 9 T cell receptor beta chains share one sample of origin, sequenced in a study of identical twins. TCRdb re-analysed the 5' RACE reads in MiXCR, keeping a single row per CDR3 protein. This table holds about 530,000 distinct CDR3 sequences, 15% found once. This sample was shared with a second study, whose subject was yellow fever vaccine responses in identical twins.

The sample consisted of CD4+ T cells sorted from blood. The receptors here all came from a woman aged 18-35 years in good health.

This clonotype showed up just a few times. DNA of the CDR3: TGTGCCATCAGTGAGTCCCCCAGATCGGGCAATCAGCCCCAGCATTTT. Translated: CAISESPRSGNQPQHF. This rearrangement joins TRBV10-3 to TRBJ1-5; no firm D call. The V gene lost 0 bases and the J gene lost 2 bases, with 11 bases spanning the gap. CDR3 length: 16 residues. Germline loops: CDR1 ENHRY, CDR2 SYGVKD.

This clonotype has only a few counts. CDR3 protein: CASSLVTGGRPNYGYTF. DNA for the CDR3: TGTGCCAGCAGCTTGGTGACAGGGGGAAGGCCTAACTATGGCTACACCTTC. The chain employs TRBV7-2 and TRBJ1-2; 9 nucleotides align to TRBD1. CDR3 length: 17 residues. Germline-derived CDR1 and CDR2 are SGHTA and FQGNSA. The V gene end was trimmed by 3 bases and the J gene end by 0 bases; junction bases not matched to a gene: 8.

V gene TRBV4-1 combines with J gene TRBJ2-1, with unresolved D. The V gene's germline CDR1 is MGHRA and CDR2 YSYEKL. This CDR3 comprises 15 residues. V was pared by 1 base and J by 6 bases, with 13 bases between. The CDR3 DNA sequence: TGCGCCAGCAGCCAAGTCTCCACGGCCCTCAATGAGCAGTTCTTC. It codes for CASSQVSTALNEQFF.

The chain links TRBV5-5 to TRBJ2-7, with D unclear. This CDR3 has 13 residues. V lost 1 base to trimming and J lost 3 bases, with 8 bases between them. Per germline, CDR1 SGHKS and CDR2 YYEKEE (reference sequence). Here the CDR3 reads CASSLRVGYEQYV. CDR3 nucleotide sequence: TGTGCCAGCAGCTTGAGGGTTGGCTACGAGCAGTACGTC.

This clonotype has a handful of counts. The V gene is TRBV19, the J gene TRBJ1-1, with TRBD1 matching 10 bases. V dropped 1 base and J dropped 4; count of bases not matched to a gene: 6. The CDR3 runs to 16 residues. The germline V gene has CDR1 LNHDA and CDR2 SQIVND (reference sequence). For the CDR3, the DNA is TGTGCCAGTAGTATAGGGTCGACAGGGGGCCTCACTGAAGCTTTCTTT. As protein: CASSIGSTGGLTEAFF.

The table lists this clonotype with a few counts. The V and J genes are TRBV28 and TRBJ2-2, with D unclear. Trimming took off 5 bases at V and 0 bases at J, with 7 bases between the two ends. Germline V gene sequence: CDR1 MDHEN, CDR2 SYDVKM. The length of the CDR3 is 14 residues. The CDR3 sequence is CASSPLTNTGELFF. CDR3 DNA: TGTGCCAGCAGTCCTCTTACGAACACCGGGGAGCTGTTTTTT.

This chain connects TRBV7-3 to TRBJ2-7; 10 nucleotides match TRBD2. The germline V gene has CDR1 SGHTA and CDR2 FQGTGA. Trimming took 1 base from V and 6 from J; bases not matched to a gene: 0. CDR3 length: 13 amino acids. DNA for the CDR3: TGTGCCAGCAGCTTAATAGCGGGAGGCGAGCAGTACTTC. It is translated as CASSLIAGGEQYF.

This clonotype has a handful of counts. This chain joins TRBV15 and TRBJ2-3; D possibly corresponds to TRBD2 (5 bases). V was pared by 5 bases and J by 3 bases, with 15 bases between. Germline loops: CDR1 LNHNV, CDR2 YYDKDF (reference sequence). This CDR3 spans 15 amino acids. This CDR3 reads CATSDPLRATDTQYF. CDR3 DNA: TGTGCCACCAGCGACCCTCTGCGGGCGACAGATACGCAGTATTTT.

Only a few counts were recorded for this clonotype. V usage is TRBV5-1 and J usage is TRBJ2-1; TRBD2 matches 9 bases. J gave up 12 bases and V 3 bases, and 13 bases lay outside the gene matches. The V gene's germline CDR1 is SGHRS and CDR2 YFSETQ. The length of the CDR3 is 15 residues. The CDR3 spells CASSSLAGSPFGQFF. The CDR3 DNA follows: TGCGCCAGCAGCTCCCTAGCGGGAAGCCCCTTTGGGCAGTTCTTC.